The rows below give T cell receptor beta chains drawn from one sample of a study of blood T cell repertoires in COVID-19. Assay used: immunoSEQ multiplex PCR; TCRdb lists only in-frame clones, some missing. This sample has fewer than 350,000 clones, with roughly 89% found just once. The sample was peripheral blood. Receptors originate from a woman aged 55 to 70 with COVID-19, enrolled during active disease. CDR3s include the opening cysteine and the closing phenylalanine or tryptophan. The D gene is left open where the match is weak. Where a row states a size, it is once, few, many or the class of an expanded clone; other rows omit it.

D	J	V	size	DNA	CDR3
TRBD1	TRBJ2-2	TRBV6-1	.	TGTGCCAGCAGTGGAAGACAGGGACGTTTAGGAACCGGGGAGCTGTTTTTT	CASSGRQGRLGTGELFF
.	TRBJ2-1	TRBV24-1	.	TGTGCCACCAGTGCCCCGGGATCTCAAAAGTACAATGAGCAGTTCTTC	CATSAPGSQKYNEQFF
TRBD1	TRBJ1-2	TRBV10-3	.	TGTGCCATCAGGGGACAGGTCGCAGGGGGCTACACCTTC	CAIRGQVAGGYTF
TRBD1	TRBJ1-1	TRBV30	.	TGTGCCTGGAATTCCGGACAGGGGGCCACTGAAGCTTTCTTT	CAWNSGQGATEAFF
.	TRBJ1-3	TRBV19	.	TGTGCCAGTACCCCCCTCTCTGGAAACACCATATATTTT	CASTPLSGNTIYF
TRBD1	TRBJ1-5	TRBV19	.	TGTGCCAGTAGCACGCGACAGGGGAATCAGCCCCAGCATTTT	CASSTRQGNQPQHF
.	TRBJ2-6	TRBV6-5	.	TGTGCCAGCCGAAGCACAGGGACTGGGGCCAACGTCCTGACTTTC	CASRSTGTGANVLTF
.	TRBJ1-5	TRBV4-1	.	TGCGCCAGCAGCCAAGGCCAGGGCGGAAGCAATCAGCCCCAGCATTTT	CASSQGQGGSNQPQHF
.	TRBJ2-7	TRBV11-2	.	TGTGCCAGCAGCTTAGGGCAGGGGAAAGCCTACGAGCAGTACTTC	CASSLGQGKAYEQYF
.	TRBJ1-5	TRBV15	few	.	CATSSSSTLLSNQPQHF
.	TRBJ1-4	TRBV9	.	TGTGCCAGCAGCGATACCGGGACAAGAAATGAAAAACTGTTTTTT	CASSDTGTRNEKLFF
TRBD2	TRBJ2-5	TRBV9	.	TGTGCCAGCAGCGTCCAGGGGACTAGCGGGGGTCCGGGTACCCAGTACTTC	CASSVQGTSGGPGTQYF
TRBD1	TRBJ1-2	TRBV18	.	TGTGCCAGCTCACCGAAGACAGGGCACGCCACCTTC	CASSPKTGHATF
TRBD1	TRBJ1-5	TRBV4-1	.	TGCGCCAGCAGCCAAGCCCCACCACAGGGGGCAAATCAGCCCCAGCATTTT	CASSQAPPQGANQPQHF
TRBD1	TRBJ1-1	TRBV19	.	TGTGCCAGTTCGGGGACAGCGAACACTGAAGCTTTCTTT	CASSGTANTEAFF
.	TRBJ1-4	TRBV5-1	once	TGCGCCAGCAGCTTGGGGGCACAACCAGAAAAACTGTTTTTT	CASSLGAQPEKLFF
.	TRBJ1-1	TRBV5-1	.	TGCGCCAGCAGCTTGGCATCGGGGATGAACACTGAAGCTTTCTTT	CASSLASGMNTEAFF
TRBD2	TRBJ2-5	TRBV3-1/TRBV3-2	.	TGTGCCAGCAGCCGGTGGACTAGCGGGGGGGCAGAGACCCAGTACTTC	CASSRWTSGGAETQYF
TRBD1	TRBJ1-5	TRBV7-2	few	TGTGCCAGCAGCTTAGAACACAGGGGTAGCCAGCCCCAGCATTTT	CASSLEHRGSQPQHF
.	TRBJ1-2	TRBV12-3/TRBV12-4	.	TGTGCCAGCAGTCATAGGGGTGGCTACACCTTC	CASSHRGGYTF
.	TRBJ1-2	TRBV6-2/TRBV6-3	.	TGTGCCAGCAGTTCCACCTCCATAGACAGTAAGAACTATGGCTACACCTTC	CASSSTSIDSKNYGYTF
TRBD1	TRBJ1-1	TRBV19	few	TGTGCCAGTATCGGGACAGGGAATCTGAACACTGAAGCTTTCTTT	CASIGTGNLNTEAFF
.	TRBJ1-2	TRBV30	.	TGTGCCTGGATAACAGGATTTAACTATGGCTACACCTTC	CAWITGFNYGYTF
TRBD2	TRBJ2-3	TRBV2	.	TGTGCCAGCCAAAAGACTAGCGGGGAGGGTGATACGCAGTATTTT	CASQKTSGEGDTQYF
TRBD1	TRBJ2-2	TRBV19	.	TGTGCCAGTAGCCTCGGACAGGGGAGGGACACCGGGGAGCTGTTTTTT	CASSLGQGRDTGELFF
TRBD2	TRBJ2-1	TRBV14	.	TGTGCCAGCAGCCCACATAGGACTAGCGGGGCTTACAATGAGCAGTTCTTC	CASSPHRTSGAYNEQFF
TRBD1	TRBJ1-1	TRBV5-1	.	TGCGCCAGCAGCTTGGCCGCAGGGGGCTTTTGGACTGAAGCTTTCTTT	CASSLAAGGFWTEAFF
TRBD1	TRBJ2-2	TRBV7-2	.	TGTGCCAGCAGCACACGACAGGGTTGGACCGGGGAGCTGTTTTTT	CASSTRQGWTGELFF
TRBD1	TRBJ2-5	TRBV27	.	TGTGCCAGCAGAAGAGGTCTGGGGCAGGGGGCAGAGACCCAGTACTTC	CASRRGLGQGAETQYF
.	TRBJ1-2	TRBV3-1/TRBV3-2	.	TGTGCCAGCAGCCAAAGGGGTATCAACTATGGCTACACCTTC	CASSQRGINYGYTF
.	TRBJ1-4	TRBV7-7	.	TGTGCTAGCAGTCCGGGGAGGCAGGGAGGTGAAAAACTGTTTTTT	CASSPGRQGGEKLFF
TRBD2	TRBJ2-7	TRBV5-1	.	TGCGCCAGCAGCTTGGCGGGAGGTAAGGTCTACGAGCAGTACTTC	CASSLAGGKVYEQYF
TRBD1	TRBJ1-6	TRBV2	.	TGTGCCAGCAGTGAAGTGGTAGTAGGGACAGGGGTTTCACCCCTCCACTTT	CASSEVVVGTGVSPLHF
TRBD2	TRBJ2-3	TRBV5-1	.	TGCGCCAGCAGCTCGGGAGGGACGTTCGCGGATACGCAGTATTTT	CASSSGGTFADTQYF
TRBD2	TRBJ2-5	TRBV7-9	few	TGTGCCAGCAGCTTAGGACTAGCCCAAGAGACCCAGTACTTC	CASSLGLAQETQYF
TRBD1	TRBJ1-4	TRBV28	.	TGTGCCAGCAGTCTATCCATGGGACAGGTTTCGTTTTTT	CASSLSMGQVSFF
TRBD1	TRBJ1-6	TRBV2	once	TGTGCCAGCGGCGTAGGGGGCACCTATAATTCACCCCTCCACTTT	CASGVGGTYNSPLHF